This entry lists 21 T cell receptor beta chains sequenced from one sample in a study of T cells in Graves' hyperthyroidism and ophthalmopathy. It was RNA transcripts that yielded the amplified TCR beta CDR3 regions. First-round RT-PCR of the TCR CDR3 relied on the HTBI primer set. TCRdb re-called the multiplex PCR reads with MiXCR, one entry per CDR3 protein. Of hundreds of thousands of distinct CDR3 sequences listed, over 15% are singletons. Sequences were obtained from blood. Source of these receptors: a woman aged 18-35 years with Graves' hyperthyroidism.

This clonotype has just a few counts. The rearrangement uses TRBV20-1 and TRBJ2-1; D might be TRBD1 or TRBD2, each matching 5 bases. This CDR3 has 16 residues. Germline-derived CDR1 and CDR2 are DFQATT and SNEGSKA (reference sequence). The V end was cut by 1 base, the J end by 0 bases, with 13 bases between. Here the CDR3 DNA reads TGCAGTGCTAGAGGGTGGGACGCTAGCTCCTACAATGAGCAGTTCTTC. Encoded protein: CSARGWDASSYNEQFF.

The rearrangement uses TRBV6-5 and TRBJ2-5; 10 nucleotides align to TRBD1. The V segment lost 0 bases and the J segment 5 bases; nucleotides outside the gene matches: 3. The germline V gene encodes CDR1 MNHEY and CDR2 SVGAGI. The CDR3 has 15 amino acids. CDR3 amino acids: CASSYSDRGRETQYF. As DNA, the CDR3 is TGTGCCAGCAGTTACTCCGACAGGGGGCGGGAGACCCAGTACTTC.

V gene TRBV5-8 combines with J gene TRBJ2-7; 10 bases are shared with TRBD2. The CDR3 has 14 amino acids. With V trimmed by 5 bases and J by 3 bases, 5 bases remained unmatched. Germline loops: CDR1 SGHTS, CDR2 YDEGEE. CDR3 DNA: TGTGCCAGCAGTTATCCTAGCGGGAGCTACGAGCAGTACTTC. Residues: CASSYPSGSYEQYF.

This clonotype was counted only a few times. V is TRBV6-1 and J is TRBJ2-5; no clear D gene. Per the germline V gene, CDR1 is MNHNS and CDR2 is SASEGT. V lost 6 bases to trimming and J lost 4 bases, with 15 bases between them. This CDR3 region has 14 residues. The CDR3 sequence: CASSRAAAGETQYF. CDR3 DNA: TGTGCCAGCAGCCGGGCGGCGGCCGGAGAGACCCAGTACTTC.

This clonotype was detected many times. The chain joins TRBV20-1 to TRBJ2-3; perhaps TRBD1 as D (6 bases). V lost 0 bases, J lost 0 bases, and 16 bases lay in between. Germline V gene data show CDR1 as DFQATT and CDR2 as SNEGSKA (reference sequence). The CDR3 consists of 17 residues. The CDR3 spells CSARDITGRSSTDTQYF. The CDR3, as DNA: TGCAGTGCTAGAGATATTACAGGGCGTTCTAGCACAGATACGCAGTATTTT.

This chain joins TRBV10-2 and TRBJ2-5, with TRBD2 as a possible D gene (5 bases). Germline V gene lookup returns CDR1 WSHSY and CDR2 SAAADI. Between the trimmed V and J ends, which lost 7 bases and 5 bases, there was a span of 11 bases. The CDR3 consists of 12 residues. CDR3 sequence: CASMLAGETQYF. CDR3 DNA: TGCGCCAGCATGCTAGCTGGGGAGACCCAGTACTTC.

Many counts were recorded for this clonotype. The CDR3 reads CASSTGSSGGSYEQYF. CDR3 in DNA: TGTGCCAGCAGTACTGGGAGTAGCGGAGGCTCCTACGAGCAGTACTTC. The V call is TRBV6-1, the J call TRBJ2-7, with TRBD2 as a possible D gene (6 bases). Trimming took off 5 bases at V and 0 bases at J, with 17 bases between the two ends. This CDR3 contains 16 residues. CDR1 MNHNS and CDR2 SASEGT come from the germline V gene.

This clonotype was counted many times. V and J are TRBV12-3 or TRBV12-4 and TRBJ2-2; 7 positions match TRBD1. The length of the CDR3 is 14 residues. With V trimmed by 10 bases and J by 0 bases, 5 bases remained unmatched. The DNA of the CDR3 is TGTGCCACATCAGGGACAGCGAACACCGGGGAGCTGTTTTTT. Residues: CATSGTANTGELFF.

This clonotype was seen at least ten times. This chain connects TRBV20-1 to TRBJ1-1; 10 nucleotides match TRBD1. The CDR3 totals 14 residues. The J segment lost 3 bases and the V segment lost 3 bases, leaving 4 bases of the junction unmatched. CDR1 and CDR2 (germline): DFQATT, SNEGSKA (reference sequence). CDR3 coding DNA: TGCAGTGCTAGCACGGGACAGGGGTACACTGAAGCTTTCTTT. It is translated as CSASTGQGYTEAFF.

This clonotype was detected ten times or more. The V and J genes are TRBV15 and TRBJ1-4; D not resolved. V shed 8 bases and J shed 8 bases, with 9 bases lying between them. The germline CDR1 and CDR2 sequences are LNHNV and YYDKDF (reference sequence). The length of the CDR3 is 11 residues. Here the CDR3 reads CATGETEKLFF. The CDR3 nucleotides read TGTGCCACCGGAGAGACGGAAAAACTGTTTTTT.

On this clonotype itself: This may stem from a read error, because a much larger clone lies one nucleotide away. The J gene is TRBJ2-1, the V gene TRBV14; no definite D call. The CDR3 contains 14 residues. CDR1 is SGHDN, CDR2 FVKESK, per germline. The CDR3 sequence is CASSQDLAYNGQFF. As DNA, the CDR3 is TGTGCCAGCAGCCAAGATTTGGCCTACAATGGGCAGTTCTTC.

Remarks on this clonotype: It may be a read error: a sequence one base away is much more abundant. The gene calls are TRBV6-1 and TRBJ2-5, with D maybe TRBD2 (5 bases). V lost 7 bases to trimming and J lost 9 bases, with 12 bases between them. This CDR3 is built from 11 residues. CDR1 and CDR2 from the germline V gene are MNHNS and SASEGT. The CDR3 protein is CASNYRDSQYF. CDR3 DNA sequence: TGTGCCAGCAACTACCGGGATTCCCAGTACTTC.

Points on this clonotype: A much larger clonotype is one base distant, so this may be a read error. The gene calls are TRBV10-3 and TRBJ1-5; D gene ambiguous. The V end was cut by 10 bases, the J end by 6 bases, with 16 bases between. Looked up from germline, CDR1 is ENHRY and CDR2 is SYGVKD. The CDR3 has 13 amino acids. The CDR3 nucleotides are TGTGCCACGCCGTCTATGGAAGGTCAGCCCCAGCATTTT. Amino acid sequence: CATPSMEGQPQHF.

The rearrangement uses TRBV20-1 and TRBJ2-2; D is unclear. CDR1 DFQATT and CDR2 SNEGSKA come from the germline V gene (reference sequence). The CDR3 loop spans 16 amino acids. Between the trimmed V and J ends, which lost 0 bases and 9 bases, there was a span of 20 bases. The CDR3 is CSARDSPVHNTRELFF. DNA of the CDR3: TGCAGTGCTAGAGACTCCCCCGTACATAACACGCGGGAGCTGTTTTTT.

The sample holds a few counts of this clonotype. The rearrangement uses TRBV7-3 and TRBJ1-2, with unresolved D. This CDR3 is 15 amino acids long. The V end lost 5 bases, the J end lost 1 base, and 14 bases lay between the germline ends. Germline values: CDR1 SGHTA, CDR2 FQGTGA. The CDR3, as DNA: TGTGCCAGCAGCCAGCGGGGTGGGAGTAACTATGGCTACACCTTC. The encoded protein is CASSQRGGSNYGYTF.

This rearrangement joins TRBV19 to TRBJ1-4; D unresolved. The V gene's germline CDR1 is LNHDA and CDR2 SQIVND (reference sequence). The CDR3 has 15 amino acids. The V gene lost 7 bases and the J gene lost 0 bases, with 12 bases spanning the gap. CDR3 DNA sequence: TGTGCCAGTAATAACCTATTTGCAACTAATGAAAAACTGTTTTTT. As protein: CASNNLFATNEKLFF. Full variable domain (rest looked up from reference TRBV19 and TRBJ1-4): DGGITQSPKYLFRKEGQNVTLSCEQNLNHDAMYWYRQDPGQGLRLIYYSQIVNDFQKGDIAEGYSVSREKKESFPLTVTSAQKNPTAFYLCASNNLFATNEKLFFGSGTQLSVL.

This clonotype was observed at least ten times. V usage is TRBV7-8 and J usage is TRBJ2-3; the D is unclear. Trimming removed 6 bases from V and 0 bases from J, with 10 bases in between. This CDR3 contains 14 residues. Germline-derived CDR1 and CDR2 are SGHVS and FQNEAQ. In nucleotides, the CDR3 is TGTGCCAGCAGAACAGATCCTAGCACAGATACGCAGTATTTT. It translates to CASRTDPSTDTQYF.

This clonotype has more than one count but fewer than ten. The chain links TRBV4-2 to TRBJ2-5; D is possibly TRBD2 (5 bases). Germline loops: CDR1 LGHNA, CDR2 YNFKEQ. The CDR3 consists of 14 residues. Deletions cut 4 bases from V and 2 bases from J, with 11 bases between. The DNA of the CDR3 is TGTGCCAGCAGCCGAGGGCACCTTCAAGAGACCCAGTACTTC. The encoded protein is CASSRGHLQETQYF.

This clonotype was observed at least ten times. The chain combines TRBV12-3 or TRBV12-4 with TRBJ1-5; D unresolved. The CDR3 sequence is 16 residues long. V was shortened by 0 bases and J by 0 bases, with 9 bases between the two germline ends. CDR3 coding DNA: TGTGCCAGCAGTTTAGCGCTCGCGATTAGCAATCAGCCCCAGCATTTT. Translated: CASSLALAISNQPQHF.

Turning to this clonotype: One end of the junction fails to match germline, which may point to a read error. The V gene is TRBV20-1, the J gene TRBJ1-3, with TRBD1 as a possible D gene (5 bases). CDR1 is DFQATT and CDR2 is SNEGSKA in the germline V gene (reference sequence). This CDR3 comprises 17 residues. This CDR3 reads CSARRPLIQGTGNTVYF. The CDR3 DNA follows: TGCAGTGCTAGGCGCCCTCTTATCCAGGGTACTGGAAACACCGTATATTTT.

This clonotype was seen a few times. The chain is built from TRBV20-1 and TRBJ1-1, with D possibly matching TRBD1 (6 bases). The germline CDR1 and CDR2 sequences are DFQATT and SNEGSKA (reference sequence). CDR3 length: 14 residues. V dropped 2 bases and J dropped 1 base, with 11 bases sitting between them. The CDR3 here is CSARMPGQNTEAFF. For the CDR3, the DNA is TGCAGTGCTAGAATGCCGGGACAGAACACTGAAGCTTTCTTT.